These T cell receptor beta chains were read from a single sample in a study of OX40 agonist ivuxolimab in advanced cancers. Sequenced by immunoSEQ multiplex PCR; TCRdb stores in-frame clones only, minus some. Of approximately 70,000 clones in the sample, around nine tenths are singletons; the top ten hold about 5.5%. The input for sequencing was CD4+ or CD8+ T cells sorted from blood, taken in a trial of the OX40 agonist ivuxolimab. The source of these receptors is an adult with an advanced solid tumor such as melanoma, head and neck, liver or kidney cancer. Both conserved end residues are part of each CDR3. D genes are given only for firm matches. Expanded clones get a size class; other rows say once, few or many, or leave the size out.

TRBV27	.	13	.	TRBJ2-1	TGTGCCAGTACAGGGCTTGCCTACAATGAGCAGTTCTTC	CASTGLAYNEQFF
TRBV27	.	14	.	TRBJ2-2	TGTGCCAGCAGTATCGACACCTTGGGAGGGGAGCTGTTTTTT	CASSIDTLGGELFF
TRBV7-9	.	14	.	TRBJ2-3	TGTGCCAGCAGCTTAGTTCGGGGTGGAGATACGCAGTATTTT	CASSLVRGGDTQYF
TRBV5-4	TRBD1	15	.	TRBJ1-1	TGTGCCAGCAGCTTGGTTACAGGGGTTGACACTGAAGCTTTCTTT	CASSLVTGVDTEAFF
TRBV9	.	15	.	TRBJ1-2	TGTGCCAGCAGCGTAGAAAGTGGACACTCCTATGGCTACACCTTC	CASSVESGHSYGYTF
TRBV15	.	14	.	TRBJ2-1	TGTGCCACCAGCAGAGCGAGCTCCTACAATGAGCAGTTCTTC	CATSRASSYNEQFF
TRBV2	.	16	once	TRBJ2-1	TGTGCCAGCAGTCCAGGGATAACCCAAACCTACAATGAGCAGTTCTTC	CASSPGITQTYNEQFF
TRBV5-1	TRBD2	18	.	TRBJ2-1	TGCGCCAGCATGCTGGAGGGCATGCTAGCGGGGGGCTTTTATGAGCAGTTCTTC	CASMLEGMLAGGFYEQFF
TRBV27	.	19	.	TRBJ1-1	TGTGCCAGCAGTTTATGGGCCGGGAGTGACCCGGGCTTAAACACTGAAGCTTTCTTT	CASSLWAGSDPGLNTEAFF
TRBV6-4	.	12	.	TRBJ1-3	TGTGCCAGCAGTGGCGGATTAAACACCATATATTTT	CASSGGLNTIYF
TRBV5-6	.	13	.	TRBJ1-1	TGTGCCAGCAGCTTGGAGCGGGTGGGGGAAGCTTTCTTT	CASSLERVGEAFF
TRBV5-1	.	15	.	TRBJ2-1	TGCGCCAGCAGCTTGCATAACAGCCTTTACAATGAGCAGTTCTTC	CASSLHNSLYNEQFF
TRBV19	.	15	.	TRBJ2-7	TGTGCCAGTAGTATAGGGAGCGGCCTCTCCTACGAGCAGTACTTC	CASSIGSGLSYEQYF
TRBV7-3	TRBD1	13	.	TRBJ2-7	TGTGCCAGCAGCTTGGACAGGGGAAGCGAGCAGTACTTC	CASSLDRGSEQYF
TRBV9	.	12	.	TRBJ2-2	TGTGCCAGCAGTGCTAACACCGGGGAGCTGTTTTTT	CASSANTGELFF
TRBV7-2	TRBD2	13	.	TRBJ2-7	TGTGCCAGCAGCCCTAGCGGGGGGGGTGAGCAGTACTTC	CASSPSGGGEQYF
TRBV27	.	15	once	TRBJ2-7	TGTGCCAGCAGTTTATACGGGACGCTTACCTACGAGCAGTACTTC	CASSLYGTLTYEQYF
TRBV14	.	15	.	TRBJ2-7	TGTGCCAGCAGCCAAGGAAGCGGTCTGGGCTACGAGCAGTACTTC	CASSQGSGLGYEQYF
TRBV6-5	.	14	.	TRBJ2-7	TGTGCCAGCTCCCTTAGCGGCTTCGGCGACGAGCAGTACTTC	CASSLSGFGDEQYF
TRBV19	.	12	.	TRBJ1-1	TGTGCCAGTAGTCGGCCCGACAGTGAAGCTTTCTTT	CASSRPDSEAFF
TRBV5-8	.	14	.	TRBJ1-1	TGTGCCAGCAGCTTGGGGACAAGGAACACTGAAGCTTTCTTT	CASSLGTRNTEAFF
TRBV19	TRBD1	18	.	TRBJ2-1	TGTGCCAGTAGTATAGATCACGGGGGACAGGGGATCTACAATGAGCAGTTCTTC	CASSIDHGGQGIYNEQFF
TRBV12-5	TRBD1	15	.	TRBJ2-2	TGTGCTAGTGGTTTGGGACAGGGGAACACCGGGGAGCTGTTTTTT	CASGLGQGNTGELFF
TRBV9	.	12	.	TRBJ1-5	TGTGCCAGCAGCGTAGATGGTCAGCCCCAGCATTTT	CASSVDGQPQHF
TRBV6-4	TRBD2	15	.	TRBJ2-3	TGTGCCAGCAGCCCCTCGGCGGGAGGCGCAGATACGCAGTATTTT	CASSPSAGGADTQYF
TRBV6-5	.	13	.	TRBJ2-3	TGTGCCAGCAGTTACTTTGCCCGGGATACGCAGTATTTT	CASSYFARDTQYF
TRBV6-1	.	13	.	TRBJ1-1	TGTGCCAGCAGCCCCTACCCTGGCACTGAAGCTTTCTTT	CASSPYPGTEAFF
TRBV27	.	16	once	TRBJ2-3	TGTGCCAGCAGTCCTCCCTCCGACGGATACACAGATACGCAGTATTTT	CASSPPSDGYTDTQYF
TRBV27	.	12	.	TRBJ2-1	TGTGCCAGCAGTTGGGTGGGGAATGAGCAGTTCTTC	CASSWVGNEQFF
TRBV6-5	.	13	.	TRBJ2-7	TGTGCCAGCAGCCAATGGGGTTCCGACGAGCAGTACTTC	CASSQWGSDEQYF
TRBV5-1	.	15	.	TRBJ2-3	TGCGCCAGCAGCCCTTATGCGGGGAGTTCAGATACGCAGTATTTT	CASSPYAGSSDTQYF
TRBV4-1	TRBD2	16	.	TRBJ2-3	TGCGCCAGCAGCCTCCGTTCTAGCGGGGGCGAAGATACGCAGTATTTT	CASSLRSSGGEDTQYF
TRBV19	TRBD1	16	.	TRBJ2-7	TGTGCCAGTAGTATGGCTTCCGGGACAGGGGTGTACGAGCAGTACTTC	CASSMASGTGVYEQYF
TRBV11-3	TRBD1	16	.	TRBJ2-1	TGTGCCAGCAGCTTACTTGGGTGGCAGGGGGCGAATGAGCAGTTCTTC	CASSLLGWQGANEQFF
TRBV4-3	TRBD1	15	.	TRBJ2-4	TGCGCCAGCAGCCAAGTGCGGGACAGGGGGAACATTCAGTACTTC	CASSQVRDRGNIQYF
TRBV9	TRBD1	14	.	TRBJ2-7	TGTGCCAGCAGCGTGGGGGACAGCTCCTACGAGCAGTACTTC	CASSVGDSSYEQYF
TRBV7-8	TRBD2	17	.	TRBJ2-7	TGTGCCAGCAGCCCAAGGACTAGCGGAATAAATTCCTACGAGCAGTACTTC	CASSPRTSGINSYEQYF
TRBV5-4	.	16	.	TRBJ2-5	TGTGCCAGCAGCTTGGGGGGGGCGGGGGCGCCCGAGACCCAGTACTTC	CASSLGGAGAPETQYF
TRBV27	.	13	.	TRBJ1-1	TGTGCCAGCAGTTGGGACTTTACCACTGAAGCTTTCTTT	CASSWDFTTEAFF
TRBV7-9	.	12	.	TRBJ2-3	TGTGCCAGCAGCCCCAGCACAGATACGCAGTATTTT	CASSPSTDTQYF
TRBV21-1	.	17	.	TRBJ2-1	TGTGCCAGCAGCAACCCCCATACGGGAGGGGGCTACAATGAGCAGTTCTTC	CASSNPHTGGGYNEQFF
TRBV6-1	TRBD1	14	.	TRBJ2-7	TGTGCCAGCAGCCCGGGACAGGGAGGCTACGAGCAGTACTTC	CASSPGQGGYEQYF